The table lists the clone carrying this TCR beta chain with a few counts. The target antigen is unknown. A process of 5'RACE template switching, which added a universal primer site and UMIs, was used to make TCR cDNA. Each CDR3 protein gets one entry after TCRdb re-called the 5' RACE reads with MiXCR. This repertoire shows some 300,000 distinct CDR3 sequences, around 3.6% found once; its top ten account for 23%. The data were taken from a study of T cells after yellow fever vaccination. Trimming stripped 0 bases from V and 3 bases from J, with 13 bases between. Germline loops: CDR1 SGHRS, CDR2 YFSETQ. This CDR3 is built from 15 residues. General study results and limits: Contaminating bulk clonotypes could be abundant in FACS-sorted repertoires. Boosting was followed by the reappearance of most primary-vaccination clones (approximately 95% CD4, 85% to 90% CD8). CD4 and CD8 compartments shared a small share of clonotypes, likely from convergent recombination.

The sample in question was PBMCs, obtained on the day of the yellow fever booster vaccination. This chain connects TRBV5-1 to TRBJ2-7; possible D gene TRBD1, 5 bases. The TCR comes from a man aged 18-30 years who received the YFV17D yellow fever vaccine. This CDR3 is CASSLDSVRDYEQYF. The DNA of the CDR3 is TGCGCCAGCAGCTTGGATTCTGTCAGGGACTACGAGCAGTACTTC.